This entry lists 9 T cell receptor beta chains sequenced from one sample in a study of a mutant IDH1 vaccine in newly diagnosed glioma. Sequencing used immunoSEQ multiplex PCR; TCRdb keeps in-frame clones, though not all of them. Of some 10,000 clones in the sample, around nine tenths were seen once. Time point denoted: week 5, during vaccination. Every single dose of the vaccine, 300 ug of mutant IDH1 20-mer peptide, came with topical imiquimod. Their recognized antigens are unknown. This sample comprised PBMCs, obtained from a glioma patient whose treatment included an IDH1 peptide vaccine. These receptor sequences come from a woman aged 40 to 55 with glioma. Some clones in this sample may be carry-over from other donors' samples.

The chain is built from TRBV7-9 and TRBJ1-2, with TRBD1 as a possible D gene (6 bases). The germline CDR1 and CDR2 sequences are SEHNR and FQNEAQ (reference sequence). The CDR3 is 14 residues long. Deletions cut 6 bases from V and 8 bases from J, with 19 bases between. CDR3 coding DNA: TGTGCCAGCAGAACAGGGATTTCTTTGGGGGGCTACACCTTC. Residues: CASRTGISLGGYTF.

CDR3: CASSLAGQGYEQYF. The CDR3 nucleotides read TGTGCCAGCAGTCTTGCGGGACAGGGCTACGAGCAGTACTTC. The chain joins TRBV16 to TRBJ2-7, with TRBD1 identical over 9 bases. The CDR3 consists of 14 residues. The V and J ends lost 6 bases and 3 bases, in that order; junction bases with no gene match: 6. The germline V gene has CDR1 KGHSY and CDR2 FQNENV.

This chain joins TRBV7-9 and TRBJ2-1; TRBD1 aligns across 9 bases. Germline assignment: CDR1 SEHNR and CDR2 FQNEAQ (reference sequence). This CDR3 is built from 16 residues. After removal of 5 bases from V and 9 bases from J, the junction contained 14 bases not matched to a gene. In DNA, the CDR3 is TGTGCCAGCAGCCAACTGGGGACAGGGCGAAACGGTGAGCAGTTCTTC. This gives the protein CASSQLGTGRNGEQFF. Complete variable domain (other parts from reference TRBV7-9 and TRBJ2-1): DTGVSQNPRHKITKRGQNVTFRCDPISEHNRLYWYRQTLGQGPEFLTYFQNEAQLEKSRLLSDRFSAERPKGSFSTLEIQRTEQGDSAMYLCASSQLGTGRNGEQFFGPGTRLTVL.

The V call is TRBV4-2, the J call TRBJ2-7; 12 positions agree with TRBD2. The CDR3 loop spans 15 amino acids. J lost 3 bases, V lost 0 bases, and 0 bases had no gene match. From germline, CDR1 is LGHNA and CDR2 YNFKEQ. CDR3 nucleotides: TGTGCCAGCAGCCAAGAGACTAGCGGGAGCTACGAGCAGTACTTC. It is translated as CASSQETSGSYEQYF.

The CDR3 DNA sequence: TGTGCCAGCAGCACGATAAGACAGGGGACTGGAAACACCATATATTTT. Translating it yields CASSTIRQGTGNTIYF. The chain has TRBV14 and TRBJ1-3, with TRBD1 matching 8 bases. The CDR3 has 16 residues. CDR1 and CDR2 (germline): SGHDN, FVKESK. The V segment lost 5 bases and the J segment 2 bases; nucleotides outside the gene matches: 8.

The rearrangement uses TRBV5-6 and TRBJ1-6; TRBD1 might be the D (6 bases). This CDR3 is built from 18 residues. The V end was cut by 4 bases, the J end by 3 bases, with 20 bases between. Per germline, CDR1 SGHDT and CDR2 YYEEEE. CDR3: CASSRQEEWDLYNSPLHF. The DNA of the CDR3 is TGTGCCAGCAGCAGACAGGAAGAGTGGGACCTCTATAATTCACCCCTCCACTTT.

The chain recombines TRBV7-2 with TRBJ2-7; D may be TRBD2 (6 bases). Germline CDR1 reads SGHTA; CDR2 reads FQGNSA. This CDR3 comprises 14 residues. V lost 1 base and J 3 bases, leaving 10 bases between the germline ends. CDR3 DNA: TGTGCCAGCAGCTTAGGGGGGGTGGTCTACGAGCAGTACTTC. It is translated as CASSLGGVVYEQYF.

V gene TRBV30 combines with J gene TRBJ1-2; no definite D call. V lost 4 bases and J lost 4, with 13 bases in between. This CDR3 has 13 amino acids. CDR1 is GTSNPN, CDR2 SVGIG, per germline (reference sequence). The DNA for the CDR3 is TGTGCCTGGACTAAAGGTCGGCCCTATGGCTACACCTTC. Its translation is CAWTKGRPYGYTF.

The sample holds a few counts of this clone. The sample holds other DNA sequences that translate to the same CDR3. The chain carries TRBV30 and TRBJ1-3; 7 bases are a match to TRBD1. The CDR3 contains 16 residues. The ends lost 4 bases at V and 1 base at J; junction bases unmatched: 10. Germline CDR1 GTSNPN, CDR2 SVGIG (reference sequence). The CDR3 nucleotides are TGTGCCTGGACCATGACAGGGAGTCAGTCTGGAAACACCATATATTTT. This translates into CAWTMTGSQSGNTIYF.